The sequence of this T cell receptor beta chain was determined in a study of cytomegalovirus exposure and HLA in healthy donors. With respect to this clone: The antigen remains undetermined.

General study points: Among TCR beta chains, those listed as cytomegalovirus-associated numbered some 160.

PCR was performed using 60 Vbeta and 13 Jbeta primers. Data came from immunoSEQ multiplex PCR; TCRdb stores just in-frame clones and leaves some out. The repertoire has 110,000 to 150,000 clones, roughly 82% of them found once; the top ten carry approximately 6.8%. The CDR3 extends over 14 amino acids. Looked up from germline, CDR1 is SGHNT and CDR2 is YYREEE (reference sequence). Between the trimmed V and J ends, which lost 0 bases and 6 bases, there was a span of 13 bases. The receptor was isolated from a man aged 30-40 years in good health and CMV-seronegative. Sequencing was performed on PBMCs. The rearrangement links TRBV5-4 to TRBJ2-7; D not resolved. The CDR3 sequence is CASSLEVAAREQYF. DNA of the CDR3: TGTGCCAGCAGCTTGGAAGTAGCCGCCCGCGAGCAGTACTTC.